This T cell receptor (beta chain) was identified in a study of regulatory T cells in long-lasting Graves disease. Study details: Over-5-year antithyroid drug use with positive TSH receptor antibodies defined persistent Graves' disease in the study. Notes on the study in general: Study of thyroid tissue was not done, with only peripheral blood studied. Those with persistent Graves' had less TCR diversity than newly diagnosed patients.

Regarding time point: persistent/refractory GD, antithyroid drugs over 5 years with positive TRAb. The TCR library used RNA extracted from PBMCs. CDR1 is SGDLS, CDR2 YYNGEE, per germline. The CDR3 spans 15 residues. V gave up 3 bases and J gave up 1 base; unmatched junction bases: 5. According to the study, TCR beta libraries were built with iRepertoire HTBI primers and CDR3-region Arm-PCR. Via MiXCR, TCRdb re-called the multiplex PCR reads, giving one row per CDR3 protein. The data hold a few hundred thousand distinct CDR3 sequences, with 20% to 25% observed a single time. Comment on this clonotype: Its antigen remains unidentified.

The material was peripheral blood mononuclear cells (PBMCs), obtained when the disease was refractory, from a patient treated with antithyroid drugs. The gene calls are TRBV9 and TRBJ1-1, with 8 bases lining up with TRBD1. This receptor was obtained from a woman between 40 and 50 years old with Graves disease. CDR3 sequence reads: CASSARGLSNTEAFF. CDR3 in DNA: TGTGCCAGCAGCGCCAGGGGGCTTTCGAACACTGAAGCTTTCTTT.